Each of the 9 T cell receptor beta chains below was sequenced from the same sample in a study of blood T cell repertoires in COVID-19. Clones were sequenced by immunoSEQ multiplex PCR, and TCRdb holds only the in-frame ones, with some missing. This sample has hundreds of thousands of clones, with 85% found just once. Material: peripheral blood. The source of these receptors is a man aged 50 to 59 with COVID-19, enrolled during active disease.

The V and J genes are TRBV4-1 and TRBJ1-3; a possible D gene is TRBD1 (6 bases). V lost 3 bases to trimming and J lost 0 bases, with 12 bases between them. Germline CDR1 is MGHRA and CDR2 is YSYEKL. The CDR3 covers 16 residues. The CDR3 spells CASSQNRANSGNTIYF. The CDR3 coding sequence is TGCGCCAGCAGCCAGAACAGGGCTAACTCTGGAAACACCATATATTTT.

CDR3 sequence reads: CASSSSGGRVKNIQYF. In DNA, the CDR3 is TGTGCCAGCAGCTCCAGCGGAGGGAGGGTTAAAAACATTCAGTACTTC. This rearrangement joins TRBV9 to TRBJ2-4, with 7 bases matching TRBD2. CDR1 and CDR2 from the germline V gene are SGDLS and YYNGEE. Trimming took 4 bases from V and 4 from J; bases not matched to a gene: 11. This CDR3 region has 16 residues.

The rearrangement joins TRBV6-5 to TRBJ1-5; D is unresolved. The V gene lost 8 bases and the J gene lost 8 bases, with 16 bases spanning the gap. CDR3 length: 13 residues. The germline V gene has CDR1 MNHEY and CDR2 SVGAGI. The CDR3 bases are TGTGCCAGCCCCTGGCAAACCGGGGAGCCCCAGCATTTT. This encodes CASPWQTGEPQHF.

This chain uses TRBV28 with TRBJ2-5; no firm D call. This CDR3 comprises 12 residues. V was shortened by 3 bases and J by 3 bases, with 5 bases between the two germline ends. Germline V gene lookup returns CDR1 MDHEN and CDR2 SYDVKM. DNA for the CDR3: TGTGCCAGCAGTTTCAGGAAAGAGACCCAGTACTTC. Protein: CASSFRKETQYF.

The genes are TRBV7-9 and TRBJ2-7, with TRBD1 identical over 10 bases. Trimming at V came to 9 bases and at J to 5 bases, leaving 7 bases not matched to a gene. This CDR3 region has 13 residues. Germline lookup yields CDR1 SEHNR and CDR2 FQNEAQ (reference sequence). The CDR3 protein is CASSRQGANEQYF. The CDR3 bases are TGTGCCAGTAGCAGACAGGGGGCGAACGAGCAGTACTTC.

CDR3 sequence reads: CAWAPGGRGRNIQYF. The CDR3 nucleotides read TGTGCCTGGGCCCCGGGGGGGCGGGGGAGAAACATTCAGTACTTC. The chain couples TRBV30 to TRBJ2-4, with 8 positions matching TRBD2. Germline lookup yields CDR1 GTSNPN and CDR2 SVGIG (reference sequence). Trimming cost V 5 bases and J 6 bases; bases outside gene matches: 12. The CDR3 is made up of 15 amino acids.

The V call is TRBV18, the J call TRBJ2-1, with D possibly matching TRBD2 (6 bases). Looked up from germline, CDR1 is KGHSH and CDR2 is LQKENI. V was shortened by 3 bases and J by 5 bases, with 14 bases between the two germline ends. This CDR3 is 15 amino acids long. CDR3 DNA: TGTGCCAGCTCACCTACCGTCGGAGGGAACAATGAGCAGTTCTTC. Amino acids: CASSPTVGGNNEQFF.

The chain joins TRBV4-2 to TRBJ2-7; TRBD1 might be the D (5 bases). Trimming took 2 bases from V and 4 from J, leaving 9 bases between them. The CDR3 runs to 13 residues. CDR1 LGHNA and CDR2 YNFKEQ come from the germline V gene. The CDR3 DNA reads as TGTGCCAGCAGCCAACAAGGGGAATACGAGCAGTACTTC. It encodes CASSQQGEYEQYF.

This clone was recorded once. V gene TRBV7-3 combines with J gene TRBJ2-3; D may be TRBD2 (5 bases). V was pared by 3 bases and J by 4 bases, with 11 bases between. The CDR3 runs to 14 residues. Germline V gives CDR1 SGHTA, CDR2 FQGTGA. CDR3 DNA sequence: TGTGCCAGCAGCTTGGACTCTAGCTCAGATACGCAGTATTTT. Translation gives CASSLDSSSDTQYF.